This record concerns one T cell receptor beta chain sequence. Noted time point: pre-treatment sample, taken before nivolumab and TIL therapy. The data derive from a study of TIL therapy for anti-PD-1-resistant metastatic lung cancer. Study information: Median patient age was around 50, ranging about 38-80 years.

Sequencing used immunoSEQ v3. Produced via immunoSEQ multiplex PCR; TCRdb's table is partial and in-frame only. The sample carries roughly 46,000 clones, 80% to 90% recorded once. The CDR3 contains 14 residues. This chain joins TRBV21-1 and TRBJ1-2; TRBD1 reflects the table's D call only, with no check against the DNA. TRBV21-1 is given as a pseudogene. Sequencing was performed on blood, taken at baseline. This sequence originates from a person between 25 and 80 years old with non-small cell lung cancer. The chain's CDR3 is CASSKAPGNYGYTF. The DNA for the CDR3 is TGTGCCAGCAGCAAAGCGCCAGGGAACTATGGCTACACCTTC.